These 2 T cell receptor beta chains came from one sample sequenced in a study of blood T cell repertoires in COVID-19. The assay was immunoSEQ multiplex PCR, and TCRdb's table has in-frame clones only and misses some. The sample includes under 300,000 clones, roughly 88% of them seen just once. Sequences were obtained from PBMCs or T cells enriched from blood (not recorded which). The source of these receptors is a woman aged 35 to 49 who had been exposed to COVID-19.

The V call is TRBV5-1, the J call TRBJ2-1; perhaps TRBD2 as D (6 bases). CDR3 length: 16 residues. V was pared by 4 bases and J by 8 bases, with 22 bases between. Germline values: CDR1 SGHRS, CDR2 YFSETQ. The CDR3 sequence is CASSPPAGGVADEQFF. Written as DNA, the CDR3 is TGCGCCAGCAGCCCCCCCGCAGGTGGGGTAGCGGATGAGCAGTTCTTC.

This rearrangement joins TRBV11-2 to TRBJ2-7; D is undetermined. V lost 7 bases to trimming and J lost 3 bases, with 7 bases between them. Germline CDR1 and CDR2: SGHAT and FQNNGV. CDR3 length: 11 amino acids. The CDR3 loop is CASTASYEQYF. The CDR3 nucleotides read TGTGCCAGCACCGCGAGCTACGAGCAGTACTTC.